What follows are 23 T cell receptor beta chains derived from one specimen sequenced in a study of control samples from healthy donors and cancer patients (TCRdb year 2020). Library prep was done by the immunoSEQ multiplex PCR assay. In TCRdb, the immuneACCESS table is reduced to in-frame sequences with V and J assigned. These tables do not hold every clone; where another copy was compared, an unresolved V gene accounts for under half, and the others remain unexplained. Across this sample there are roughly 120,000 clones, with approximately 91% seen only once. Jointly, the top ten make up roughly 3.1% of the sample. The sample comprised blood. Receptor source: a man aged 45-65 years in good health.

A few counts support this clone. The CDR3 loop reads CASSRGQDLDGYTF. The CDR3, as DNA: TGTGCCAGCAGCCGAGGACAGGACCTTGATGGCTACACCTTC. The rearrangement joins TRBV6-5 to TRBJ1-2; TRBD1 matches 7 bases. CDR1 is MNHEY, CDR2 SVGAGI, per germline. The CDR3 is made up of 14 amino acids. J was trimmed by 6 bases and V by 6 bases; bases with no gene match: 10.

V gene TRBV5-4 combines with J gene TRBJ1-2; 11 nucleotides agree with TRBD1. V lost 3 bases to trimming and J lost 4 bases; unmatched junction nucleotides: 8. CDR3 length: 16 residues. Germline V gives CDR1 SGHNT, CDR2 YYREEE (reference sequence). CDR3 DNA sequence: TGTGCCAGCAGCTCGAACCGGGACAGGGGGTCCTATGGCTACACCTTC. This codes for CASSSNRDRGSYGYTF.

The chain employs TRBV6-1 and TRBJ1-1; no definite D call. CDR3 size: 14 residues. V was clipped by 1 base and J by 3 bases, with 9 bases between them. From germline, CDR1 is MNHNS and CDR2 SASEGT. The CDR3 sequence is CASSEVRVDTEAFF. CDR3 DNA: TGTGCCAGCAGTGAAGTAAGGGTAGACACTGAAGCTTTCTTT.

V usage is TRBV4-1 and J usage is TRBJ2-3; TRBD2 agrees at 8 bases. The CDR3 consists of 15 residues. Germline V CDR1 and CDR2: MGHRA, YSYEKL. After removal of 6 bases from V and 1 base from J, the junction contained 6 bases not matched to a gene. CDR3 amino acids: CASRQSGGRTDTQYF. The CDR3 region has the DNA TGCGCCAGCAGACAAAGCGGGGGCCGCACAGATACGCAGTATTTT.

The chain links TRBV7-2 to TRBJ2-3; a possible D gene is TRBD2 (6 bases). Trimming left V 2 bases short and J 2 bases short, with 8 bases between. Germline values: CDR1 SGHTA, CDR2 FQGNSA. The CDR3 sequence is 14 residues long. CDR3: CASSLTRDTDTQYF. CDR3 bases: TGTGCCAGCAGCTTAACGCGGGACACAGATACGCAGTATTTT. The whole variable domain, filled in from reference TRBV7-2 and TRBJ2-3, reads GAGVSQSPSNKVTEKGKDVELRCDPISGHTALYWYRQSLGQGLEFLIYFQGNSAPDKSGLPSDRFSAERTGGSVSTLTIQRTQQEDSAVYLCASSLTRDTDTQYFGPGTRLTVL.

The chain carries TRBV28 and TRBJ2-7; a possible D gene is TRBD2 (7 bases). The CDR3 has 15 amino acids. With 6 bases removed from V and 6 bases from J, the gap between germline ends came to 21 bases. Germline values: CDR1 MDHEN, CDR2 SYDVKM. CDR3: CASRGGDGASAEQYF. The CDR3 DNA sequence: TGTGCCAGCAGAGGGGGGGATGGGGCATCGGCCGAGCAGTACTTC.

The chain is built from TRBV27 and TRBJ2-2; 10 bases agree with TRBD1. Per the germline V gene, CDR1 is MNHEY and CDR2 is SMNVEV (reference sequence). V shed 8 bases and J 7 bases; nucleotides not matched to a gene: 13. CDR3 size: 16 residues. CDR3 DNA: TGTGCCAGCGATTCCCCGACAGGGGGCTTACTCGGGGAGCTGTTTTTT. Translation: CASDSPTGGLLGELFF.

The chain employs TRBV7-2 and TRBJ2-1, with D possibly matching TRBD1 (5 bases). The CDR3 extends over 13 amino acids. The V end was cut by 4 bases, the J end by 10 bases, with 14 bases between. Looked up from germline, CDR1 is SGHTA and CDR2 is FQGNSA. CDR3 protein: CASSSTVVIEQFF. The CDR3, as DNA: TGTGCCAGCAGCTCGACAGTTGTAATCGAGCAGTTCTTC.

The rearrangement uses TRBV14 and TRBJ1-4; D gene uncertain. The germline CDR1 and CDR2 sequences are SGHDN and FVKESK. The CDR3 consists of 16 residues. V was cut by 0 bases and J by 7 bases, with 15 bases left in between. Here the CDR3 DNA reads TGTGCCAGCAGCCAAGATAGGATCGGGCTTGGTGAAAAACTGTTTTTT. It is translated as CASSQDRIGLGEKLFF.

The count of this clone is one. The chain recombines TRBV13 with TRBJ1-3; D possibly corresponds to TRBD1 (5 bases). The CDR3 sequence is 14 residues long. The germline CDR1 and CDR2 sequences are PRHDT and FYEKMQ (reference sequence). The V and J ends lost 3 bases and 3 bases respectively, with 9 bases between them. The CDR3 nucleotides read TGTGCCAGCAGCTTTTATACAGGTGGAAACACCATATATTTT. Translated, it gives CASSFYTGGNTIYF.

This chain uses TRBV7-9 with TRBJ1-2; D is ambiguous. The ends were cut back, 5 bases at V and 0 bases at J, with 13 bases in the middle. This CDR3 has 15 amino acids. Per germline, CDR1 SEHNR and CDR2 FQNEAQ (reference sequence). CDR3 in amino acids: CASSARGSANYGYTF. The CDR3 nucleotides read TGTGCCAGCAGCGCTCGGGGTTCAGCTAACTATGGCTACACCTTC.

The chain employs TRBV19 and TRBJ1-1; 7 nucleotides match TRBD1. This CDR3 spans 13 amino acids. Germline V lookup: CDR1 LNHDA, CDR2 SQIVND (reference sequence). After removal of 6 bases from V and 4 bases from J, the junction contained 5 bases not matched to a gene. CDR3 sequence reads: CASRGDSVTEAFF. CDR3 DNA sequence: TGTGCCAGTAGGGGGGACAGTGTCACTGAAGCTTTCTTT.

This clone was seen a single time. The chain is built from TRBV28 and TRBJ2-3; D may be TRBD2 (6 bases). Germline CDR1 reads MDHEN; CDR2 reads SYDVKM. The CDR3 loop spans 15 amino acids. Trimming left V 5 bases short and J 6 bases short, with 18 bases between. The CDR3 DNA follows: TGTGCCAGCAGTCCCTCGGGGGTAGCGCTTGATACGCAGTATTTT. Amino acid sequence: CASSPSGVALDTQYF.

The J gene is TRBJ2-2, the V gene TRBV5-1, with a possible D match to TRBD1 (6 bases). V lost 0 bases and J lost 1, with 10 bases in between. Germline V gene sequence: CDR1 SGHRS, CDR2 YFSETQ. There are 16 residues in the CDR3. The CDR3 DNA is TGCGCCAGCAGCTTGGCGGCAGGGGTGAACACCGGGGAGCTGTTTTTT. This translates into CASSLAAGVNTGELFF.

CDR3 in DNA: TGTGCCGCAACGGACAGCTCTAATGAAAAACTGTTTTTT. Amino acid sequence: CAATDSSNEKLFF. The chain uses TRBV19 and TRBJ1-4; weak D call: TRBD1 (6 bases). Germline V gene data show CDR1 as LNHDA and CDR2 as SQIVND (reference sequence). V lost 11 bases and J lost 3, with 13 bases in between. There are 13 residues in the CDR3.

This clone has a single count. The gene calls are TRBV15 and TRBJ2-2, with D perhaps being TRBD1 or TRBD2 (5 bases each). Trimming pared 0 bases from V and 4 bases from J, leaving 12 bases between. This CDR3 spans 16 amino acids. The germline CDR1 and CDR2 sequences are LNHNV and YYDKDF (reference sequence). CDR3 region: CATSRERGPPTGELFF. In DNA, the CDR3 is TGTGCCACCAGCAGAGAGAGGGGTCCACCCACCGGGGAGCTGTTTTTT.

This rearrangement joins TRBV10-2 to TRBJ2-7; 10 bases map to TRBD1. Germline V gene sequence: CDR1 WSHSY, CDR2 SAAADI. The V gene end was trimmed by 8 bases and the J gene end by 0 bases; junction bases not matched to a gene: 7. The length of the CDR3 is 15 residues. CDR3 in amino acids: CASSGRDRGSYEQYF. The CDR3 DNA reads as TGCGCCAGCTCGGGGAGGGACAGGGGCTCCTACGAGCAGTACTTC.

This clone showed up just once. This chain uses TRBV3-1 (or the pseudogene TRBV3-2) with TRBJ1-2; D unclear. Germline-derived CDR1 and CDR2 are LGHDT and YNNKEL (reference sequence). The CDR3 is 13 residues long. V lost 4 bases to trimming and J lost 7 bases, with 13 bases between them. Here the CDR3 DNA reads TGTGCCAGCAGCCTTCGGACTGGAACTGGCTACACCTTC. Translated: CASSLRTGTGYTF.

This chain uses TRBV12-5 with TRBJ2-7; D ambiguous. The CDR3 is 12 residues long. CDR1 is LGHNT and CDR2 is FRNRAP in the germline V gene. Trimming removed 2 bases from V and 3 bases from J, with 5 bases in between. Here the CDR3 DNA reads TGTGCTAGTGGTTTGATTAACTACGAGCAGTACTTC. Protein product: CASGLINYEQYF.

The CDR3 spells CASSQRTGFEQFF. CDR3 sequence (DNA): TGTGCCAGTAGTCAAAGGACAGGGTTTGAGCAGTTCTTC. The J gene is TRBJ2-1, the V gene TRBV19; 8 nucleotides agree with TRBD1. The CDR3 sequence is 13 residues long. Germline-derived CDR1 and CDR2 are LNHDA and SQIVND (reference sequence). Losses at the gene ends were 5 bases for V and 9 bases for J; bases not matched to a gene: 6. Full variable domain (outside the CDR3, taken from reference TRBV19 and TRBJ2-1): DGGITQSPKYLFRKEGQNVTLSCEQNLNHDAMYWYRQDPGQGLRLIYYSQIVNDFQKGDIAEGYSVSREKKESFPLTVTSAQKNPTAFYLCASSQRTGFEQFFGPGTRLTVL.

CDR3 region: CASSLVGTGVSPLHF. In DNA, the CDR3 is TGTGCCAGCAGCTTAGTAGGGACAGGGGTTTCACCCCTCCACTTT. The J gene is TRBJ1-6, the V gene TRBV11-3, with 10 bases identical to TRBD1. Looked up from germline, CDR1 is SGHNT and CDR2 is YENEEA. This CDR3 comprises 15 residues. V was pared by 1 base and J by 9 bases, with 3 bases of the junction left unmatched.

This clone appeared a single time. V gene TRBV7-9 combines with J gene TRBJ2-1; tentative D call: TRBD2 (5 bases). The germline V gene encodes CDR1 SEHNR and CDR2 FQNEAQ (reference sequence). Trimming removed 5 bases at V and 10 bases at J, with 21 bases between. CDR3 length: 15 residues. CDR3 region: CASSPSPGDTGEQFF. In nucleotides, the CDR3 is TGTGCCAGCAGCCCCTCCCCGGGTGACACGGGAGAGCAGTTCTTC.

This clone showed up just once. DNA for the CDR3: TGCGCCAGCAGCACTGGTTCAGCTAACACTGAAGCTTTCTTT. Encoded protein: CASSTGSANTEAFF. This chain joins TRBV5-1 and TRBJ1-1; D is unresolved. CDR1 and CDR2 (germline): SGHRS, YFSETQ. This CDR3 comprises 14 residues. V was pared by 4 bases and J by 2 bases, with 12 bases between.